This T cell receptor (beta chain) was sequenced in a study of blood T cell repertoires in COVID-19. Study background: T cells, B-cell-depleted T cells, or PBMCs supplied cDNA or gDNA.

Sequencing used immunoSEQ multiplex PCR; TCRdb keeps in-frame clones, though not all of them. Among roughly 350,000 clones, around 89% were seen once, and the ten largest hold roughly 4.1%. Germline V CDR1 and CDR2: SQVTM, ANQGSEA. Trimming took 6 bases from V and 0 from J; bases not matched to a gene: 8. The CDR3 spans 14 residues. This clone was seen a handful of times. Source material: peripheral blood. The rearrangement uses TRBV29-1 and TRBJ2-7; 7 positions agree with TRBD1. This clonotype was sampled from a woman between 50 and 59 years old with active or convalescent COVID-19. The CDR3 sequence: CSVRMTGSSYEQYF. The CDR3 DNA reads TGCAGCGTCAGGATGACAGGGAGCTCCTACGAGCAGTACTTC.